This is a list of T cell receptor beta chains from one sample in a study of blood T cell repertoires in COVID-19. The assay was immunoSEQ multiplex PCR, and TCRdb's table has in-frame clones only and misses some. The sample records around 250,000 clones, just over 85% being singletons. The source material was PBMCs or T cells enriched from blood (not recorded which). These receptors were collected from a man between 18 and 35 years old who had recovered from COVID-19. The CDR3 runs from the conserved cysteine through the conserved F or W. The order of the fields is clone size, D gene, V gene, J gene, CDR3 length, CDR3 protein, CDR3 DNA. D genes are given only for firm matches. Clone sizes are given selectively: once, few, many, or a class where the clone is expanded.

.	TRBD2	TRBV6-1	TRBJ2-5	16	CASSAMRAGVGETQYF	TGTGCCAGCAGTGCCATGAGGGCGGGAGTCGGCGAGACCCAGTACTTC
.	TRBD1	TRBV18	TRBJ1-1	11	CASGQQGLAFF	TGTGCCAGCGGACAACAGGGGTTGGCTTTCTTT
few	.	TRBV11-3	TRBJ2-2	16	CASSFADWGNAGELFF	TGTGCCAGCAGCTTCGCGGACTGGGGAAACGCCGGGGAGCTGTTTTTT
.	.	TRBV30	TRBJ1-2	13	CAWSVVRVNGYTF	TGTGCCTGGAGTGTAGTCCGAGTTAATGGCTACACCTTC
.	TRBD2	TRBV3-1/TRBV3-2	TRBJ2-1	18	CASSQSAPQREGLDEQFF	TGTGCCAGCAGCCAAAGTGCCCCACAGCGGGAGGGCCTCGATGAGCAGTTCTTC
.	TRBD1	TRBV14	TRBJ1-4	14	CASGRTGINEKLFF	TGTGCCAGCGGCCGGACAGGAATTAATGAAAAACTGTTTTTT
.	.	TRBV3-1/TRBV3-2	TRBJ1-6	17	CASSQEAHLRGNSPLHF	TGTGCCAGCAGCCAAGAGGCCCACCTCAGAGGTAATTCACCCCTCCACTTT
.	.	TRBV3-1/TRBV3-2	TRBJ1-1	13	CASANRVNTEAFF	TGTGCCAGCGCCAATCGGGTGAACACTGAAGCTTTCTTT
.	.	TRBV4-1	TRBJ2-3	19	CASSQDRGSGETSTDTQYF	TGCGCCAGCAGCCAAGATAGGGGTTCAGGGGAGACTAGCACAGATACGCAGTATTTT
.	TRBD2	TRBV2	TRBJ2-5	15	CASSGLAGKGETQYF	TGTGCCAGCAGTGGGCTAGCGGGAAAGGGGGAGACCCAGTACTTC
.	TRBD2	TRBV28	TRBJ2-1	15	CASSLDLAGGYEQFF	TGTGCCAGCAGTTTAGACCTAGCGGGAGGATATGAGCAGTTCTTC
.	.	TRBV20-1	TRBJ1-1	11	CSGGGDTEAFF	TGCAGTGGGGGAGGGGACACTGAAGCTTTCTTT
.	.	TRBV6-1	TRBJ1-2	12	CASSEQGYGYTF	TGTGCCAGCAGTGAACAGGGTTATGGCTACACCTTC
once	.	TRBV6-5	TRBJ1-1	16	CASSYSWTVVNTEAFF	TGTGCCAGCAGTTACTCCTGGACAGTTGTGAACACTGAAGCTTTCTTT
.	.	TRBV24-1	TRBJ2-1	14	CATSASGSYNEQFF	TGTGCCACCAGTGCCAGCGGCTCCTACAATGAGCAGTTCTTC
.	.	TRBV2	TRBJ1-2	15	CASSPQINRDYGYTF	TGTGCCAGCAGTCCGCAAATAAACAGGGACTATGGCTACACCTTC
.	TRBD1	TRBV6-5	TRBJ1-1	14	CASRAGQGFTEAFF	TGTGCCAGCAGGGCGGGACAGGGTTTCACTGAAGCTTTCTTT
.	.	TRBV6-5	TRBJ1-1	13	CASSYTVGTEAFF	TGTGCCAGCAGTTATACGGTCGGCACTGAAGCTTTCTTT
.	.	TRBV30	TRBJ1-4	13	CAWSLRMGEKLFF	TGTGCCTGGAGTCTGAGGATGGGTGAAAAACTGTTTTTT
.	.	TRBV28	TRBJ1-1	13	CASSFRQNTEAFF	TGTGCCAGCAGTTTCAGGCAAAACACTGAAGCTTTCTTT
.	.	TRBV7-9	TRBJ1-2	17	CASSLSSVWAGGMGYTF	TGTGCCAGCAGCTTAAGTTCGGTTTGGGCCGGGGGTATGGGCTACACCTTC
.	TRBD2	TRBV28	TRBJ2-5	16	CASSSTRLAGRGTQYF	TGTGCCAGCAGTTCAACCCGACTAGCGGGACGGGGGACCCAGTACTTC
.	TRBD2	TRBV7-2	TRBJ2-1	17	CASSFGTSGLDHNEQFF	TGTGCCAGCAGCTTCGGGACTAGCGGGTTGGACCACAATGAGCAGTTCTTC
.	TRBD2	TRBV3-1/TRBV3-2	TRBJ2-7	17	CASSQGACGEGYYEQYF	TGTGCCAGCAGCCAAGGGGCGTGCGGGGAGGGATACTACGAGCAGTACTTC
.	TRBD2	TRBV7-2	TRBJ2-5	16	CASSALAGGTTETQYF	TGTGCCAGCAGCGCCCTGGCGGGGGGTACTACGGAGACCCAGTACTTC
.	TRBD1	TRBV10-3	TRBJ2-5	18	CAISEPLGTGQGKETQYF	TGTGCCATCAGTGAGCCGCTAGGGACAGGGCAGGGGAAAGAGACCCAGTACTTC
.	TRBD1	TRBV7-9	TRBJ1-1	15	CASSMRTGGDSEAFF	TGTGCCAGCAGCATGCGGACAGGGGGCGACTCTGAAGCTTTCTTT
.	.	TRBV7-9	TRBJ2-4	15	CASSRQAGAKNIQYF	TGTGCCAGCAGTCGTCAAGCGGGAGCCAAAAACATTCAGTACTTC
.	.	TRBV28	TRBJ2-7	15	CASRHRSGRSYEQYF	TGTGCCAGCAGACATCGGTCGGGTAGAAGCTACGAGCAGTACTTC
.	.	TRBV6-6	TRBJ1-1	14	CASSFPETNTEAFF	TGTGCCAGCAGTTTCCCGGAGACGAACACTGAAGCTTTCTTT
.	TRBD1	TRBV7-8	TRBJ2-5	14	CASSPGTGKETQYF	TGTGCCAGCAGCCCCGGGACAGGGAAAGAGACCCAGTACTTC
few	.	TRBV12-3/TRBV12-4	TRBJ2-3	13	CASSVKGTDTQYF	TGTGCCAGCAGCGTAAAGGGGACAGATACGCAGTATTTT
.	TRBD1	TRBV2	TRBJ1-4	14	CASSNTGGSEKLFF	TGTGCCAGCAGTAATACAGGGGGGAGCGAAAAACTGTTTTTT
.	TRBD2	TRBV11-3	TRBJ2-1	15	CASSLGGSSYNEQFF	TGTGCCAGCAGCTTAGGCGGGAGTTCCTACAATGAGCAGTTCTTC
.	TRBD1	TRBV10-3	TRBJ2-3	17	CAISERTGTFWSDTQYF	TGTGCCATCAGTGAGAGGACAGGGACTTTTTGGTCAGATACGCAGTATTTT
.	.	TRBV30	TRBJ1-5	12	CAWGQNNQPQHF	TGTGCCTGGGGACAGAACAATCAGCCCCAGCATTTT
.	TRBD1	TRBV6-5	TRBJ1-2	15	CASSYSGQGSYGYTF	TGTGCCAGCAGTTACTCGGGACAGGGTTCCTATGGCTACACCTTC
.	TRBD2	TRBV9	TRBJ2-2	18	CASSVGTSGGPGTGELFF	TGTGCCAGCAGCGTAGGAACTAGCGGGGGGCCGGGCACCGGGGAGCTGTTTTTT
.	TRBD1	TRBV2	TRBJ1-4	16	CASSGTLTGAGEKLFF	TGTGCCAGCAGTGGGACGCTCACAGGGGCGGGGGAAAAACTGTTTTTT
once	TRBD1	TRBV6-1	TRBJ1-1	16	CASSDPRTGADTEAFF	TGTGCCAGCAGTGATCCAAGGACAGGGGCTGACACTGAAGCTTTCTTT
.	.	TRBV4-1	TRBJ1-1	17	CASSQLLRRRANTEAFF	TGCGCCAGCAGCCAGCTGCTCCGCCGGCGGGCGAACACTGAAGCTTTCTTT
.	TRBD1	TRBV5-1	TRBJ2-1	16	CASSTRYRGENNEQFF	TGCGCCAGCAGCACGCGGTACAGGGGGGAAAACAATGAGCAGTTCTTC
.	.	TRBV6-2/TRBV6-3	TRBJ2-7	16	CASSYGGTGLTYEQYF	TGTGCCAGCAGTTACGGAGGGACCGGGCTAACCTACGAGCAGTACTTC
.	TRBD1	TRBV11-3	TRBJ2-7	15	CASTWGQGGSYEQYF	TGTGCCAGCACCTGGGGACAGGGCGGCTCCTACGAGCAGTACTTC
.	TRBD2	TRBV5-3	TRBJ2-1	12	CAMREAYNEQFF	TGTGCTATGCGGGAGGCTTACAATGAGCAGTTCTTC
.	TRBD1	TRBV27	TRBJ1-2	14	CASSLDRGIGGYTF	TGTGCCAGCAGTTTGGACAGGGGGATCGGTGGCTACACCTTC
.	TRBD1	TRBV28	TRBJ1-4	16	CASSPGYRGPNEKLFF	TGTGCCAGCAGTCCCGGGTACAGGGGGCCTAATGAAAAACTGTTTTTT
.	TRBD2	TRBV3-1/TRBV3-2	TRBJ2-7	14	CASSPQPSGNEQYF	TGTGCCAGCAGCCCCCAGCCTAGCGGGAACGAGCAGTACTTC
.	TRBD2	TRBV11-2	TRBJ2-5	15	CASSSPGTNQETQYF	TGTGCCAGCAGCTCTCCCGGGACTAACCAAGAGACCCAGTACTTC
.	TRBD1	TRBV29-1	TRBJ2-3	15	CSVRTGQGATDTQYF	TGCAGCGTCCGTACGGGACAGGGGGCTACAGATACGCAGTATTTT
.	.	TRBV6-5	TRBJ2-7	14	CASSYGRVSYEQYF	TGTGCCAGCAGTTACGGCCGGGTCTCCTACGAGCAGTACTTC
once	TRBD1	TRBV2	TRBJ1-2	14	CASSTGTGSNGYTF	TGTGCCAGCAGTACCGGGACAGGGAGCAATGGCTACACCTTC
.	TRBD2	TRBV28	TRBJ2-1	16	CASSPSGTSGRGHQFF	TGTGCCAGCAGTCCGTCCGGGACTAGCGGGAGGGGACACCAGTTCTTC
.	.	TRBV11-2	TRBJ2-7	14	CASSSSSSSYEQYF	TGTGCCAGCTCCTCTAGTTCGTCCTCCTACGAGCAGTACTTC
.	TRBD2	TRBV24-1	TRBJ2-5	16	CATSDGTSGRSETQYF	TGTGCCACCAGTGATGGGACTAGCGGGAGGAGTGAGACCCAGTACTTC
.	.	TRBV11-2	TRBJ1-3	15	CASSLSRTTGNTIYF	TGTGCCAGCAGCTTAAGCAGGACAACAGGAAACACCATATATTTT
.	.	TRBV19	TRBJ1-4	15	CASSIMTDPNEKLFF	TGTGCCAGTAGTATCATGACAGACCCTAATGAAAAACTGTTTTTT
.	.	TRBV27	TRBJ1-1	14	CASSLGGASTEAFF	TGTGCCAGCAGTTTAGGCGGCGCGAGCACTGAAGCTTTCTTT